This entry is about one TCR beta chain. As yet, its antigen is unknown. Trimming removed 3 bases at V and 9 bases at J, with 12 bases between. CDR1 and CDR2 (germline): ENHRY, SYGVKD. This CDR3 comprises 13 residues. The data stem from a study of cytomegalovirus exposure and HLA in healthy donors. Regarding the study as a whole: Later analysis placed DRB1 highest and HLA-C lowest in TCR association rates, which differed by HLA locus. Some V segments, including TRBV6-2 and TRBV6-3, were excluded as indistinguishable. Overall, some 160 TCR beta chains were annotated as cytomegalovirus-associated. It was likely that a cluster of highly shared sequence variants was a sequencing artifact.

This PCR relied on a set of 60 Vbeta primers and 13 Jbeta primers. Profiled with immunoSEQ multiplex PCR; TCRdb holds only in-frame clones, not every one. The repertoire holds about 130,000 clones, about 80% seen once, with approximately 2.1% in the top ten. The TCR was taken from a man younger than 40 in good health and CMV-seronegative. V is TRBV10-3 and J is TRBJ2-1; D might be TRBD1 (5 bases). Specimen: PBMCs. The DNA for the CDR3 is TGTGCCATCAGTGATGGGCAGGGTGGTGAGCAGTTCTTC. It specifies CAISDGQGGEQFF.